This T cell receptor (beta chain) was captured in a study of cytomegalovirus exposure and HLA in healthy donors. V gave up 3 bases and J gave up 2 bases, with 10 bases separating them. CDR3 length equals 14 residues. Germline V gene lookup returns CDR1 SGDLS and CDR2 YYNGEE. Primers: 60 Vbeta forward and 13 Jbeta reverse. TCRdb's copy holds only in-frame clones and misses some; the assay was immunoSEQ multiplex PCR. The sample has about 220,000 clones, about 75% seen once. This rearrangement joins TRBV9 to TRBJ2-3; perhaps TRBD1 as D (5 bases). The receptor comes from a woman in her twenties or thirties in good health and CMV-seronegative. Sequenced sample: PBMCs. CDR3 region: CASSALGDTDTQYF. The CDR3 region has the DNA TGTGCCAGCAGCGCGTTAGGGGACACAGATACGCAGTATTTT. Looking up the rest from reference TRBV9 and TRBJ2-3 gives the full variable domain: DSGVTQTPKHLITATGQRVTLRCSPRSGDLSVYWYQQSLDQGLQFLIQYYNGEERAKGNILERFSAQQFPDLHSELNLSSLELGDSALYFCASSALGDTDTQYFGPGTRLTVL.